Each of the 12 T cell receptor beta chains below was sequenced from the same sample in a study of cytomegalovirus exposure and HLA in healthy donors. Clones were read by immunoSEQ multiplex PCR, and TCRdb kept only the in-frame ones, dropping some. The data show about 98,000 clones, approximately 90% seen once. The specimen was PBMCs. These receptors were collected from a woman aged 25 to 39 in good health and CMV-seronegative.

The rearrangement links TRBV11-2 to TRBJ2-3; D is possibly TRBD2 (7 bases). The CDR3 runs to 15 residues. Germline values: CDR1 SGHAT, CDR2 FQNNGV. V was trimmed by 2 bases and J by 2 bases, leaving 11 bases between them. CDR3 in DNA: TGTGCCAGCAGCTTAAGGGGGGGATTCACAGATACGCAGTATTTT. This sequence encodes CASSLRGGFTDTQYF. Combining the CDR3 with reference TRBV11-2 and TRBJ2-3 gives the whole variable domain EAGVAQSPRYKIIEKRQSVAFWCNPISGHATLYWYQQILGQGPKLLIQFQNNGVVDDSQLPKDRFSAERLKGVDSTLKIQPAKLEDSAVYLCASSLRGGFTDTQYFGPGTRLTVL.

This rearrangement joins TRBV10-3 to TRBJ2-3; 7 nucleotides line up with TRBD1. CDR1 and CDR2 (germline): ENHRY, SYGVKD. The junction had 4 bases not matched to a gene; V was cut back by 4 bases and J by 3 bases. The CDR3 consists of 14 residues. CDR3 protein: CAISGQGSTDTQYF. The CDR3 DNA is TGTGCCATCAGTGGACAGGGTAGTACAGATACGCAGTATTTT.

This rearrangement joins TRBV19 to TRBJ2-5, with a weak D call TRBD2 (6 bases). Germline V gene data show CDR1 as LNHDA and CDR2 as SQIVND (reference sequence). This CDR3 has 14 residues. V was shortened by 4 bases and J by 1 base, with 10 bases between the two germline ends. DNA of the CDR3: TGTGCCAGTAGTACACAGCGGGCCCAAGAGACCCAGTACTTC. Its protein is CASSTQRAQETQYF.

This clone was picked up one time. The CDR3 reads CASSYIRVGGTEAFF. Written as DNA, the CDR3 is TGTGCCAGCAGTTACATCCGGGTGGGAGGCACTGAAGCTTTCTTT. The chain has TRBV6-5 and TRBJ1-1; D is undetermined. Germline CDR1 is MNHEY and CDR2 is SVGAGI. This CDR3 contains 15 residues. The ends were cut back, 2 bases at V and 4 bases at J, with 14 bases in the middle.

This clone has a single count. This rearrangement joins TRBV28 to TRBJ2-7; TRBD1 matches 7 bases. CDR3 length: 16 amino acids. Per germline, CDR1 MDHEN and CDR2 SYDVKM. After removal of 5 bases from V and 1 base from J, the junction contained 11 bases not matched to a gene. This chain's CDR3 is CASSPLTGVVSYEQYF. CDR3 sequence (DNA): TGTGCCAGCAGTCCACTCACAGGGGTAGTGTCCTACGAGCAGTACTTC.

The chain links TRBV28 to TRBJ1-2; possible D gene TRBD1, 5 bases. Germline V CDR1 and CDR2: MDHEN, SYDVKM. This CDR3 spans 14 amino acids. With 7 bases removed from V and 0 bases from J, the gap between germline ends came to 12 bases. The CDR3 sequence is CASKTEPTNYGYTF. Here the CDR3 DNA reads TGTGCCAGCAAGACAGAGCCCACTAACTATGGCTACACCTTC.

CDR3 coding DNA: TGTGCCAGTAGTCCCCGGGACAGAATTGGCTACACCTTC. It translates to CASSPRDRIGYTF. The V gene is TRBV19, the J gene TRBJ1-2; 7 bases align to TRBD1. In germline, CDR1 is LNHDA, CDR2 SQIVND (reference sequence). V trimming: 5 bases; J trimming: 7 bases; junction bases outside the gene matches: 7. The length of the CDR3 is 13 residues.

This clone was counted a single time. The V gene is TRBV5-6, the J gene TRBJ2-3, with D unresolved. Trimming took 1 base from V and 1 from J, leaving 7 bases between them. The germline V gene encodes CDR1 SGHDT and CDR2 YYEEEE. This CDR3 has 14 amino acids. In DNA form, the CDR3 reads TGTGCCAGCAGCTTGTCCCAGGGCACAGATACGCAGTATTTT. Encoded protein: CASSLSQGTDTQYF.

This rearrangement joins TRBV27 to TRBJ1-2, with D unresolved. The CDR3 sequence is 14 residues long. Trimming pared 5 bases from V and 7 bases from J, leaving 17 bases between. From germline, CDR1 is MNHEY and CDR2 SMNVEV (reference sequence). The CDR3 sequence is CASSPLGSGGGYTF. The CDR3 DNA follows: TGTGCCAGCAGTCCGCTCGGGTCTGGAGGTGGCTACACCTTC.

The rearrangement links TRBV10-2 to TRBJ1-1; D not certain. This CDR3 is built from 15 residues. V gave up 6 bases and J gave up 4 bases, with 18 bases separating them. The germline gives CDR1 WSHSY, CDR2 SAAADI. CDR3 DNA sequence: TGCGCCAGCAGGGTTACGAGGTCGCCCGGCACTGAAGCTTTCTTT. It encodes CASRVTRSPGTEAFF.

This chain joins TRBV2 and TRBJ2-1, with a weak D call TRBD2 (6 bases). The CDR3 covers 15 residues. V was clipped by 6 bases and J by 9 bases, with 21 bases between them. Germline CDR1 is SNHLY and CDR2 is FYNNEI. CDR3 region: CASRLETRKSGEQFF. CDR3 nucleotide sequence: TGTGCCAGCAGACTGGAGACTAGGAAGAGTGGTGAGCAGTTCTTC. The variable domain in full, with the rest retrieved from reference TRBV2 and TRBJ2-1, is EPEVTQTPSHQVTQMGQEVILRCVPISNHLYFYWYRQILGQKVEFLVSFYNNEISEKSEIFDDQFSVERPDGSNFTLKIRSTKLEDSAMYFCASRLETRKSGEQFFGPGTRLTVL.

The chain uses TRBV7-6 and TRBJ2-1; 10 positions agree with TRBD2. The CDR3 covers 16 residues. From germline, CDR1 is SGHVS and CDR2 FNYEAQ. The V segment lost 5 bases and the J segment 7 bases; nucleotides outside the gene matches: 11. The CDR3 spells CASSPSPSGSGNEQFF. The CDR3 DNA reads TGTGCCAGCAGCCCCTCCCCTAGCGGGAGTGGGAATGAGCAGTTCTTC.